This entry lists 15 T cell receptor beta chains sequenced from one sample in a study of cytomegalovirus exposure and HLA in healthy donors. This table comes from immunoSEQ multiplex PCR, and its TCRdb copy is limited to in-frame clones, with some not included. The sample has hundreds of thousands of clones; roughly 87% are singletons. The material sequenced was PBMCs. All receptors derive from a woman younger than 30 in good health and CMV-seropositive.

This rearrangement joins TRBV7-9 to TRBJ2-7; TRBD2 might be the D (5 bases). The V gene lost 5 bases and the J gene lost 7 bases, with 21 bases spanning the gap. CDR3 size: 15 residues. Germline loops: CDR1 SEHNR, CDR2 FQNEAQ (reference sequence). CDR3 amino acids: CASSTERVLRGEQYF. CDR3 nucleotide sequence: TGTGCCAGCAGCACAGAGAGGGTTCTCCGGGGAGAGCAGTACTTC.

The chain is built from TRBV29-1 and TRBJ2-7, with D perhaps matching TRBD2 (6 bases). The germline V gene encodes CDR1 SQVTM and CDR2 ANQGSEA. Deletions cut 4 bases from V and 6 bases from J, with 19 bases between. This CDR3 contains 14 residues. CDR3 DNA: TGCAGCGTTGTCGGTCCAGGGAGGTTCTCCGAGCAGTACTTC. It codes for CSVVGPGRFSEQYF.

The genes are TRBV11-1 and TRBJ2-3; 14 bases agree with TRBD2. Per the germline V gene, CDR1 is SGHAT and CDR2 is FQDESV (reference sequence). The CDR3 has 16 amino acids. V trimming: 2 bases; J trimming: 10 bases; junction bases outside the gene matches: 8. The CDR3 sequence: CASSLPGLAGVRSQYF. The CDR3 DNA follows: TGTGCCAGCAGCTTACCGGGACTAGCGGGAGTTCGATCGCAGTATTTT. The whole variable domain, remainder taken from reference TRBV11-1 and TRBJ2-3, is EAEVAQSPRYKITEKSQAVAFWCDPISGHATLYWYRQILGQGPELLVQFQDESVVDDSQLPKDRFSAERLKGVDSTLKIQPAELGDSAMYLCASSLPGLAGVRSQYFGPGTRLTVL.

The rearrangement links TRBV5-1 to TRBJ2-7; TRBD2 matches at 7 bases. Germline V lookup: CDR1 SGHRS, CDR2 YFSETQ. This CDR3 has 12 residues. J gave up 7 bases and V 0 bases, and 1 base lay outside the gene matches. The CDR3, as DNA: TGCGCCAGCAGCTTGGGCGGGAGAGAGCAGTACTTC. Protein product: CASSLGGREQYF.

This sequence joins TRBV4-2 and TRBJ2-7; 11 bases fit TRBD2. Losses at the gene ends were 4 bases for V and 3 bases for J; bases not matched to a gene: 11. This CDR3 has 17 residues. Germline lookup yields CDR1 LGHNA and CDR2 YNFKEQ. This CDR3 is CASSPHPSGLADYEQYF. CDR3 nucleotides: TGTGCCAGCAGCCCACATCCTTCGGGACTAGCGGACTACGAGCAGTACTTC.

This clone was seen a single time. In DNA, the CDR3 is TGTGCCAGCAGCTTGGAGGGGAGTGTTAACTATGGCTACACCTTC. It translates to CASSLEGSVNYGYTF. The chain links TRBV9 to TRBJ1-2; perhaps TRBD1 as D (5 bases). The ends were cut back, 4 bases at V and 1 base at J, with 14 bases in the middle. The germline V gene encodes CDR1 SGDLS and CDR2 YYNGEE. The CDR3 loop spans 15 amino acids.

The rearrangement joins TRBV7-9 to TRBJ1-4; 10 bases match TRBD1. V shed 5 bases and J 1 base; nucleotides not matched to a gene: 4. Germline CDR1 SEHNR, CDR2 FQNEAQ (reference sequence). The CDR3 spans 16 residues. The CDR3 coding sequence is TGTGCCAGCAGCAGAGGGGACAGGGGAACTAATGAAAAACTGTTTTTT. Its translation: CASSRGDRGTNEKLFF. Drawing the rest from reference TRBV7-9 and TRBJ1-4, the complete variable domain is DTGVSQNPRHKITKRGQNVTFRCDPISEHNRLYWYRQTLGQGPEFLTYFQNEAQLEKSRLLSDRFSAERPKGSFSTLEIQRTEQGDSAMYLCASSRGDRGTNEKLFFGSGTQLSVL.

The chain recombines TRBV18 with TRBJ2-1, with 11 bases fitting TRBD2. The CDR3 is 17 amino acids. V shed 2 bases, J shed 8 bases, and the junction held 11 bases outside the gene matches. Germline V gene data show CDR1 as KGHSH and CDR2 as LQKENI. Here the CDR3 DNA reads TGTGCCAGCTCACCATCCGGGACTAGCGGTTCTGGGTATGAGCAGTTCTTC. Its translation: CASSPSGTSGSGYEQFF.

Only a few counts were recorded for this clone. This sample also contains other DNA sequences that code for the same CDR3. As DNA, the CDR3 is TGCGCCAGCAGCTTGGTGGGACAGGGGAACACTGAAGCTTTCTTT. Its translation is CASSLVGQGNTEAFF. This chain links TRBV5-1 with TRBJ1-1, with 9 bases aligning to TRBD1. Looked up from germline, CDR1 is SGHRS and CDR2 is YFSETQ. The CDR3 spans 15 residues. J was trimmed by 1 base and V by 0 bases; bases with no gene match: 1.

The chain couples TRBV12-5 to TRBJ2-1, with 16 bases fitting TRBD2. This CDR3 has 18 residues. V gave up 0 bases and J gave up 7 bases; unmatched junction bases: 6. Germline lookup yields CDR1 LGHNT and CDR2 FRNRAP. This CDR3 reads CASGLVGTSGRASNEQFF. CDR3 DNA: TGTGCTAGTGGTTTGGTTGGGACTAGCGGGAGGGCGAGTAATGAGCAGTTCTTC.

The chain combines TRBV27 with TRBJ2-7, with TRBD2 identical over 7 bases. The V and J ends lost 3 bases and 5 bases, in that order; junction bases with no gene match: 10. The CDR3 loop spans 15 amino acids. Germline lookup yields CDR1 MNHEY and CDR2 SMNVEV (reference sequence). The CDR3 sequence: CASSFIGGRDHEQYF. DNA of the CDR3: TGTGCCAGCAGTTTTATTGGCGGGAGAGACCACGAGCAGTACTTC.

The rearrangement links TRBV19 to TRBJ2-1, with 7 bases aligning to TRBD2. The CDR3 consists of 16 residues. Losses at the gene ends were 1 base for V and 2 bases for J; bases not matched to a gene: 5. CDR1 LNHDA and CDR2 SQIVND come from the germline V gene (reference sequence). CDR3 sequence reads: CASSIGAGRTYNEQFF. The CDR3 nucleotides are TGTGCCAGTAGTATAGGAGCGGGACGTACCTACAATGAGCAGTTCTTC.

This clone was observed once. V is TRBV7-9 and J is TRBJ1-3; D perhaps matches TRBD1 (5 bases). Trimming removed 6 bases from V and 8 bases from J, with 20 bases in between. CDR3 size: 15 residues. From germline, CDR1 is SEHNR and CDR2 FQNEAQ (reference sequence). CDR3 loop: CASRLRGQTDDTIYF. Written as DNA, the CDR3 is TGTGCCAGCAGATTAAGGGGCCAGACGGATGACACCATATATTTT.

This rearrangement joins TRBV27 to TRBJ2-5; 8 nucleotides match TRBD1. The CDR3 consists of 14 residues. Germline V gene data show CDR1 as MNHEY and CDR2 as SMNVEV (reference sequence). V lost 6 bases to trimming and J lost 5 bases; unmatched junction nucleotides: 8. The CDR3 DNA reads TGTGCCAGCAGCTCAGATCGGACAGGGGAGACCCAGTACTTC. It specifies CASSSDRTGETQYF.

The chain joins TRBV27 to TRBJ1-1, with 8 bases lining up with TRBD1. This CDR3 is built from 13 residues. CDR1 is MNHEY, CDR2 SMNVEV, per germline (reference sequence). J lost 6 bases, V lost 4 bases, and 4 bases had no gene match. The CDR3 spells CASSSQGASEAFF. CDR3 DNA: TGTGCCAGCAGTTCTCAGGGGGCCTCTGAAGCTTTCTTT.